Described below is a single T cell receptor beta chain sequence and its context. No antigen is known for it. This entry is derived from a study of CD8 T cells in Susac syndrome. V lost 6 bases to trimming and J lost 13 bases, with 16 bases between them. This CDR3 comprises 12 residues. Germline loops: CDR1 SNHLY, CDR2 FYNNEI. Random hexamers served to reverse transcribe about 0.5 to 1 ug RNA. An immunoSEQ multiplex PCR amplified TCR beta CDR3 over 54 Vbeta and 13 Jbeta. TCRdb called the immunoSEQ multiplex PCR reads again in MiXCR, with one record for every CDR3 protein. The table records 120,000 or so distinct CDR3 sequences, 90% to 95% of them present only once. Study-level points and caveats: The total CD8+ repertoires contained around 15 Susac-specific public clones, and the CD8+ TEMRA repertoires contained four to six.

The diagnostic criteria for definite or probable disease, as recently defined, were met by the patients with Susac syndrome. Purification of the CD8+ and CD4+ T cells relied on negative isolation, and TEMRA cells underwent FACS enrichment. V and J are TRBV2 and TRBJ2-1, with no clear D. The material sequenced was CD8+ T cells from PBMCs. The clonotype originates from a human donor with Susac syndrome. The CDR3 sequence is CASSGPRGDQFF. The CDR3 DNA follows: TGTGCCAGCAGCGGCCCGAGAGGCGATCAGTTCTTC.